The 19 T cell receptor beta chains reported below all come from one sample, sequenced in a study of blood T cell repertoires in COVID-19. Libraries were prepared by immunoSEQ multiplex PCR; TCRdb keeps only in-frame clonotypes and omits some of them. The profile shows about 200,000 clones, roughly nine tenths of them singletons. The sequencing sample was made of peripheral blood. These receptors all stem from a man in his sixties who had recovered from COVID-19.

V is TRBV29-1 and J is TRBJ1-2; tentatively, D is TRBD1 (5 bases). Germline CDR1 and CDR2: SQVTM and ANQGSEA. The CDR3 totals 14 residues. V gave up 4 bases and J gave up 8 bases, with 20 bases separating them. The CDR3 reads CSVVKSGGVRGYTF. In DNA form, the CDR3 reads TGCAGCGTTGTGAAGTCAGGAGGGGTGCGGGGCTACACCTTC.

V is TRBV7-3 and J is TRBJ2-1; 9 bases match TRBD1. The V segment lost 2 bases and the J segment 7 bases; nucleotides outside the gene matches: 0. In germline, CDR1 is SGHTA, CDR2 FQGTGA. The CDR3 contains 13 residues. CDR3 in amino acids: CASSLGTGNEQFF. The CDR3 coding sequence is TGTGCCAGCAGCTTAGGGACAGGGAATGAGCAGTTCTTC.

This clone occurred once. V usage is TRBV10-3 and J usage is TRBJ2-6; D is possibly TRBD2 (6 bases). The germline gives CDR1 ENHRY, CDR2 SYGVKD. Trimming stripped 7 bases from V and 0 bases from J, with 13 bases between. CDR3 length: 16 residues. CDR3 in amino acids: CAITTRDSSGANVLTF. The CDR3 coding sequence is TGTGCCATCACGACACGGGACTCCTCTGGGGCCAACGTCCTGACTTTC.

The gene calls are TRBV7-2 and TRBJ2-1; 9 bases agree with TRBD2. This CDR3 comprises 16 residues. Germline-derived CDR1 and CDR2 are SGHTA and FQGNSA. With 6 bases clipped from V and 4 bases from J, the junction kept 10 bases outside the gene matches. The CDR3 coding sequence is TGTGCCAGCAGTCTTAGTGCGGGAGGGCTGTACAATGAGCAGTTCTTC. Translated, it gives CASSLSAGGLYNEQFF.

The chain links TRBV27 to TRBJ1-6; TRBD1 matches at 8 bases. The germline CDR1 and CDR2 sequences are MNHEY and SMNVEV (reference sequence). CDR3 length: 13 amino acids. Unmatched junction bases numbered 3, after V lost 5 bases and J lost 9 bases. This chain's CDR3 is CASSLDRVSPLHF. For the CDR3, the DNA is TGTGCCAGCAGTCTGGACAGGGTTTCACCCCTCCACTTT.

The chain joins TRBV19 to TRBJ2-2; 16 nucleotides align to TRBD2. The CDR3 contains 17 residues. With 3 bases clipped from V and 4 bases from J, the junction kept 2 bases outside the gene matches. The V gene's germline CDR1 is LNHDA and CDR2 SQIVND (reference sequence). CDR3 residues: CASSMGLAGGTTGELFF. In DNA form, the CDR3 reads TGTGCCAGTAGTATGGGACTAGCGGGAGGGACCACCGGGGAGCTGTTTTTT.

The rearrangement joins TRBV9 to TRBJ2-2; a weak D match, TRBD2 (5 bases). Trimming shortened V by 6 bases and J by 1 base, and 10 bases separated the two germline ends. The germline CDR1 and CDR2 sequences are SGDLS and YYNGEE. The CDR3 runs to 14 residues. The CDR3 sequence is CASTDYWNTGELFF. The CDR3 DNA follows: TGTGCCAGCACAGACTATTGGAACACCGGGGAGCTGTTTTTT.

This clone has only a few counts. The DNA is omitted, as the CDR3 cannot be located on it reliably, and the CDR3 follows TCRdb's listing. This chain connects TRBV21-1 to TRBJ1-3. TRBV21-1 is designated a pseudogene. The CDR3 has 16 amino acids, counting both end residues. The chain's CDR3 is CASSLIVWGAGNTIYF.

This chain connects TRBV7-9 to TRBJ1-1; no reliable D call. Germline V gives CDR1 SEHNR, CDR2 FQNEAQ (reference sequence). V shed 0 bases and J shed 4 bases, with 3 bases lying between them. CDR3 length equals 12 residues. CDR3 loop: CASSLAATEAFF. DNA of the CDR3: TGTGCCAGCAGCTTAGCAGCCACTGAAGCTTTCTTT.

The CDR3 loop is CASSLRRGNKETQYF. The CDR3 DNA is TGCGCCAGCAGCTTACGGCGGGGGAACAAAGAGACCCAGTACTTC. The chain links TRBV5-1 to TRBJ2-5, with TRBD2 identical over 7 bases. Germline trimming cut 2 bases from V and 3 bases from J; bases unmatched to any gene: 7. Germline V lookup: CDR1 SGHRS, CDR2 YFSETQ. The CDR3 loop spans 15 amino acids.

The chain couples TRBV19 to TRBJ2-1, with 9 nucleotides matching TRBD1. The germline gives CDR1 LNHDA, CDR2 SQIVND (reference sequence). CDR3 length: 16 amino acids. Losses at the gene ends were 6 bases for V and 0 bases for J; bases not matched to a gene: 6. The CDR3: CASRDRGYSSYNEQFF. CDR3 coding DNA: TGTGCCAGTAGAGACAGGGGGTACAGCTCCTACAATGAGCAGTTCTTC. Full variable domain (outside the CDR3, taken from reference TRBV19 and TRBJ2-1): DGGITQSPKYLFRKEGQNVTLSCEQNLNHDAMYWYRQDPGQGLRLIYYSQIVNDFQKGDIAEGYSVSREKKESFPLTVTSAQKNPTAFYLCASRDRGYSSYNEQFFGPGTRLTVL.

The rearrangement joins TRBV24-1 to TRBJ1-2; 9 positions match TRBD1. CDR1 is KGHDR and CDR2 is SFDVKD in the germline V gene. The length of the CDR3 is 15 residues. V dropped 7 bases and J dropped 1; count of bases not matched to a gene: 6. This chain's CDR3 is CATRNGQGSNYGYTF. DNA for the CDR3: TGTGCCACCAGGAACGGACAGGGGAGTAACTATGGCTACACCTTC.

This clone was seen once. The chain couples TRBV19 to TRBJ2-5; tentative D call: TRBD1 (6 bases). The ends were cut back, 0 bases at V and 7 bases at J, with 21 bases in the middle. The CDR3 is 17 amino acids. CDR1 is LNHDA, CDR2 SQIVND, per germline (reference sequence). The CDR3 spells CASSIDLSARDKGTQYF. The CDR3 DNA sequence: TGTGCCAGTAGTATAGATCTATCGGCCCGGGACAAAGGGACCCAGTACTTC.

This rearrangement joins TRBV27 to TRBJ2-7, with D unresolved. Trimming stripped 0 bases from V and 6 bases from J, with 15 bases between. The CDR3 sequence is 15 residues long. CDR1 and CDR2 (germline): MNHEY, SMNVEV (reference sequence). The CDR3 loop is CASSLSFGMPSEQYF. CDR3 bases: TGTGCCAGCAGTTTATCTTTCGGTATGCCATCCGAGCAGTACTTC.

As concerns this clone: Mismatch with germline at one junction end may stem from a read error. The chain employs TRBV7-7 and TRBJ2-5; 12 bases fit TRBD2. The CDR3 length is 18 residues. Per germline, CDR1 SSHAT and CDR2 FNYEAQ (reference sequence). The CDR3 region is CASSSRLAGAPEEETQYF. The CDR3 nucleotides read TGTGCTAGCAGCTCCAGACTAGCGGGAGCCCCGGAGGAAGAGACCCAGTACTTC.

The chain employs TRBV19 and TRBJ1-5; no clear D gene. The V end was cut by 6 bases, the J end by 2 bases, with 11 bases between. The CDR3 consists of 14 residues. Per germline, CDR1 LNHDA and CDR2 SQIVND (reference sequence). DNA of the CDR3: TGTGCCAGTAGCCCGAGGGTGCGCAATCAGCCCCAGCATTTT. It translates to CASSPRVRNQPQHF.

V is TRBV19 and J is TRBJ2-2; 10 positions match TRBD1. The V gene end was trimmed by 10 bases and the J gene end by 2 bases; junction bases not matched to a gene: 7. Germline CDR1 and CDR2: LNHDA and SQIVND (reference sequence). CDR3 size: 15 residues. The CDR3, as DNA: TGTGCCACTCAAGGACAGGGGGGAAACACCGGGGAGCTGTTTTTT. Its translation: CATQGQGGNTGELFF.

Here the CDR3 reads CASSFGTPETQYF. DNA for the CDR3: TGCGCCAGCAGCTTTGGGACTCCAGAGACCCAGTACTTC. J is TRBJ2-5 and V is TRBV5-1; D may be TRBD2 (6 bases). The V end lost 2 bases, the J end lost 4 bases, and 9 bases lay between the germline ends. The CDR3 contains 13 residues. In germline, CDR1 is SGHRS, CDR2 YFSETQ.

J is TRBJ1-6 and V is TRBV29-1; D may be TRBD1 (5 bases). CDR1 SQVTM and CDR2 ANQGSEA come from the germline V gene. Trimming cost V 4 bases and J 9 bases, with 10 bases left between them. The CDR3 contains 12 residues. CDR3 coding DNA: TGCAGCGTTGGGGGCGGGGGTTCACCCCTCCACTTT. This codes for CSVGGGGSPLHF.